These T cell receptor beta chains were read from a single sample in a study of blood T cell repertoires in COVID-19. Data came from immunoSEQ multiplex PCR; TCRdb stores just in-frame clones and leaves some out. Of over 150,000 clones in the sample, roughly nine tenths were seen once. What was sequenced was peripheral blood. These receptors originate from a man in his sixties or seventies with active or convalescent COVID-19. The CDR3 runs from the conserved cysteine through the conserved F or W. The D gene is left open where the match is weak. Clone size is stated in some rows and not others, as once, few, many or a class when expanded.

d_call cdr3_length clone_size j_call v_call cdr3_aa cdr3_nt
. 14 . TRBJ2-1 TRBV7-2 CASSFLQGVDEQFF TGTGCCAGCAGCTTCTTACAGGGTGTGGATGAGCAGTTCTTC
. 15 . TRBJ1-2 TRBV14 CASSRWGRANYGYTF TGTGCCAGCAGCCGGTGGGGGCGAGCTAACTATGGCTACACCTTC
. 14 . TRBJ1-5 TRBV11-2 CASSLATGNQPQHF TGTGCCAGCAGCTTAGCCACTGGCAATCAGCCCCAGCATTTT
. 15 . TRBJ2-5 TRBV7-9 CASSPGWGGEETQYF TGTGCCAGCAGCCCGGGGTGGGGTGGGGAGGAGACCCAGTACTTC
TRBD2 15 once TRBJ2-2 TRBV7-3 CASSLIGLAIGELFF TGTGCCAGCAGCTTAATCGGACTAGCAATCGGGGAGCTGTTTTTT
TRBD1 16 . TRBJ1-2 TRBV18 CASSPGQGGTNYGYTF TGTGCCAGCTCACCCGGACAGGGGGGAACTAACTATGGCTACACCTTC
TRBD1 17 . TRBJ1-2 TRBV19 CASSTRDRGFANYGYTF TGTGCCAGTAGTACTCGGGACAGGGGGTTTGCTAACTATGGCTACACCTTC
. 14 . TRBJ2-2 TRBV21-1 CASSKIGGSGELFF TGTGCCAGCAGCAAAATAGGGGGTTCCGGGGAGCTGTTTTTT
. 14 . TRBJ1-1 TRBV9 CASSGTVLNTEAFF TGTGCCAGCAGCGGCACAGTTCTGAACACTGAAGCTTTCTTT
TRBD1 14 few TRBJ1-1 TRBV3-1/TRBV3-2 CASSQTGGETEAFF TGTGCCAGCAGCCAAACAGGGGGGGAGACTGAAGCTTTCTTT
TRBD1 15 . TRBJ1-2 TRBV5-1 CASSVSGTGPYGYTF TGCGCCAGCAGCGTATCCGGGACAGGGCCCTATGGCTACACCTTC
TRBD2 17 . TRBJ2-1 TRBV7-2 CASSTKESSGAYNEQFF TGTGCCAGCAGCACGAAAGAGTCTAGCGGAGCCTACAATGAGCAGTTCTTC
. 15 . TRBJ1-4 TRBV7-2 CASSTRPITGEKLFF TGTGCCAGCAGCACGAGACCTATTACGGGTGAAAAACTGTTTTTT
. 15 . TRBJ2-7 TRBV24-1 CATSGGGTGPTEQYF TGTGCCACCAGTGGGGGGGGGACAGGTCCCACGGAGCAGTACTTC
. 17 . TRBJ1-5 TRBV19 CASSIIRRSYSNQPQHF TGTGCCAGTAGTATAATTCGGCGGAGTTATAGCAATCAGCCCCAGCATTTT
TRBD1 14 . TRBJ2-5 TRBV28 CASTSPTGQETQYF TGTGCCAGCACCTCTCCGACAGGGCAAGAGACCCAGTACTTC
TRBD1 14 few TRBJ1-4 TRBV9 CASSAGGTNEKLFF TGTGCCAGCAGCGCAGGGGGCACTAATGAAAAACTGTTTTTT
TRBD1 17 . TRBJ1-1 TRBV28 CASSFIRTGGLNTEAFF TGTGCCAGCAGTTTCATTAGGACAGGGGGCCTTAACACTGAAGCTTTCTTT
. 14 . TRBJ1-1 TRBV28 CASSLKGVATEAFF TGTGCCAGCAGTTTAAAGGGGGTGGCCACTGAAGCTTTCTTT
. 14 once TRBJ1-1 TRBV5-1 CASSLLGQNTEAFF TGCGCCAGCAGCTTGTTGGGGCAGAACACTGAAGCTTTCTTT
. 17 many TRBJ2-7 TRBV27 CASSPLPPQGLTREQYF TGTGCCAGCAGTCCCCTACCACCCCAGGGTTTGACACGGGAGCAGTACTTC
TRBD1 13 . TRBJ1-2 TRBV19 CASRLQGAYGYTF TGTGCCAGTAGACTACAGGGGGCGTATGGCTACACCTTC
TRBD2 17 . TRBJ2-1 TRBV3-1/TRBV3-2 CASSPRGSGGGSSEQFF TGTGCCAGCAGCCCCCGAGGTAGCGGGGGGGGTAGTAGTGAGCAGTTCTTC
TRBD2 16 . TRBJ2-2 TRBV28 CASSLAGGGNTGELFF TGTGCCAGCAGTTTAGCGGGAGGCGGGAACACCGGGGAGCTGTTTTTT
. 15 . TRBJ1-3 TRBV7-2 CASSSQGGTGNTIYF TGTGCCAGCAGCTCCCAGGGCGGCACTGGAAACACCATATATTTT
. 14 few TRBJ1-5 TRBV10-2 CASSGGGSSGPQHF TGCGCCAGCAGTGGGGGGGGCTCCTCGGGACCCCAGCATTTT
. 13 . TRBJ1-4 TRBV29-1 CSVKGATNEKLFF TGCAGCGTTAAGGGGGCAACTAATGAAAAACTGTTTTTT
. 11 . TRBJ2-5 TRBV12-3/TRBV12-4 CASSQQGPQYF TGTGCCAGCAGTCAACAGGGCCCCCAGTACTTC
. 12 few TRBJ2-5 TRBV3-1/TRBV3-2 CASSQDKETQYF TGTGCCAGCAGCCAAGATAAAGAGACCCAGTACTTC
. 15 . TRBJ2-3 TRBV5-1 CASRSGLSFTDTQYF TGCGCCAGCCGGTCAGGATTAAGTTTCACAGATACGCAGTATTTT
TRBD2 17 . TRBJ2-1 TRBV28 CAITGTSGRASPNRQFF TGTGCCATCACCGGGACTAGCGGGAGGGCCTCCCCTAATCGACAGTTCTTC
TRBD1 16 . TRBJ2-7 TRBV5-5 CASRSPGQAFSYEQYF TGTGCCAGCAGATCCCCCGGACAGGCCTTCTCCTACGAGCAGTACTTC
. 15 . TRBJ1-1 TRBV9 CASSVEGQGGTEAFF TGTGCCAGCAGCGTAGAGGGCCAGGGTGGCACTGAAGCTTTCTTT
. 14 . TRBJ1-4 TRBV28 CASGNARANEKLFF TGTGCCAGCGGTAATGCACGGGCTAATGAAAAACTGTTTTTT
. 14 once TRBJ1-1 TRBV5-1 CASSFLGGSTEAFF TGCGCCAGCAGCTTTCTGGGCGGGAGCACTGAAGCTTTCTTT
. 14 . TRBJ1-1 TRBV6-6 CASSTNQANTEAFF TGTGCCAGCAGCACAAACCAGGCGAACACTGAAGCTTTCTTT
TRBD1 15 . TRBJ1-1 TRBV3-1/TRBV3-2 CASSRSRGLDTEAFF TGTGCCAGCAGCCGCTCCAGGGGGCTGGACACTGAAGCTTTCTTT
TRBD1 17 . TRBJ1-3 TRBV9 CASSVGQGAGSGNTIYF TGTGCCAGCAGCGTAGGTCAGGGGGCCGGCTCTGGAAACACCATATATTTT
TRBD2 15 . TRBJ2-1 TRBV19 CASSIISSGRVEQFF TGTGCCAGTAGTATAATTTCTAGCGGGAGGGTTGAGCAGTTCTTC
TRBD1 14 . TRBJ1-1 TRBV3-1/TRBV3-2 CASSRTGVNTEAFF TGTGCCAGCAGCCGAACAGGGGTAAACACTGAAGCTTTCTTT
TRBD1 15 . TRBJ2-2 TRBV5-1 CASSNTGDGTGELFF TGCGCCAGCAGCAACACAGGGGATGGGACCGGGGAGCTGTTTTTT
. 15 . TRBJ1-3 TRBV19 CASSIDSSSGNTIYF TGTGCCAGTAGTATCGACAGTAGCTCTGGAAACACCATATATTTT
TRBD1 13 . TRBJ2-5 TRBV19 CASNGWWDRTQYF TGTGCCAGTAATGGGTGGTGGGACAGGACCCAGTACTTC
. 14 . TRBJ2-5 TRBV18 CASSPMTRRETQYF TGTGCCAGCTCACCAATGACGAGGAGGGAGACCCAGTACTTC
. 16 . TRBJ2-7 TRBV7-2 CASNQGVGRASYEQYF TGTGCCAGCAATCAAGGGGTGGGCAGGGCCTCCTACGAGCAGTACTTC
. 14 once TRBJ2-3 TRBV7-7 CASSPGVGTDTQYF TGTGCCAGCAGCCCCGGGGTTGGAACAGATACGCAGTATTTT
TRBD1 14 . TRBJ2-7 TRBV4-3 CASSQETGGYEQYF TGCGCCAGCAGCCAGGAAACAGGGGGGTACGAGCAGTACTTC
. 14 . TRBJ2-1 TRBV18 CASSPPGSNNEQFF TGTGCCAGCTCACCACCCGGGTCTAACAATGAGCAGTTCTTC
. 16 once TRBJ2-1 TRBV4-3 CASSQEGGAIDNEQFF TGCGCCAGCAGCCAAGAGGGGGGGGCTATCGACAATGAGCAGTTCTTC
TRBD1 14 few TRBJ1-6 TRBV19 CASSTRTGGSPLHF TGTGCCAGTAGTACTAGGACAGGGGGTTCACCCCTCCACTTT
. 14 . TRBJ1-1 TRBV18 CASSPSGFHTEAFF TGTGCCAGCTCACCATCGGGATTCCACACTGAAGCTTTCTTT
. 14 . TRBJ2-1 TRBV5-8 CATSRGGRGDEQFF TGTGCCACCTCCCGGGGCGGGCGCGGGGATGAGCAGTTCTTC
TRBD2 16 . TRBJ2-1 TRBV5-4 CASSPTSGGARGKQFF TGTGCCAGCAGCCCAACTAGCGGGGGAGCACGGGGGAAGCAGTTCTTC
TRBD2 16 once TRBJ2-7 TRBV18 CASSPQPGLAGDEQYF TGTGCCAGCTCACCACAACCGGGACTAGCGGGAGACGAGCAGTACTTC
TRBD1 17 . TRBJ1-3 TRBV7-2 CASSLPWDRASGNTIYF TGTGCCAGCAGCTTACCCTGGGACAGGGCCTCTGGAAACACCATATATTTT
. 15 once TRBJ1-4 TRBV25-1 CASSDWAANNEKLFF TGTGCCAGCAGTGATTGGGCAGCCAATAATGAAAAACTGTTTTTT
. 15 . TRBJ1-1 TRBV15 CATSRDLPGNTEAFF TGTGCCACCAGCAGAGATTTGCCAGGGAACACTGAAGCTTTCTTT
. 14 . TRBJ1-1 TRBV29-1 CSVEVGGANTEAFF TGCAGCGTTGAAGTGGGTGGGGCGAACACTGAAGCTTTCTTT
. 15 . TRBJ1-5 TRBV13 CASSLGRSYNQPQHF TGTGCCAGCAGCTTAGGCCGGAGTTACAATCAGCCCCAGCATTTT
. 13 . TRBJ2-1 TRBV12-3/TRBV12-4 CASSLQRQFEQFF TGTGCCAGCAGTTTGCAGAGACAGTTTGAGCAGTTCTTC